Listed here are 12 T cell receptor beta chains from one sample, sequenced in a study of radiation and T cells in renal cell carcinoma. Assay: immunoSEQ multiplex PCR; the TCRdb copy retains only in-frame clones and omits some. The data hold some 120,000 clones, with around 80% observed a single time. The time point is: baseline pretreatment blood. Treatment meaning: 15 Gy SBRT to primary tumor, nephrectomy 4 weeks later. This specimen was blood, taken from a patient whose treatment included radiotherapy and nephrectomy. Every receptor here comes from a woman aged 60 to 75 with renal cell carcinoma.

This clone was counted between two and nine times. CDR3 in amino acids: CASSPRGITEAFF. DNA of the CDR3: TGTGCCAGCAGCCCCCGGGGGATCACTGAAGCTTTCTTT. The V gene is TRBV9, the J gene TRBJ1-1; D is perhaps TRBD1 (5 bases). V was shortened by 4 bases and J by 4 bases, with 11 bases between the two germline ends. The germline V gene encodes CDR1 SGDLS and CDR2 YYNGEE. The CDR3 totals 13 residues.

V is TRBV5-6 and J is TRBJ2-1, with 13 nucleotides matching TRBD2. The CDR3 runs to 13 residues. CDR1 and CDR2 (germline): SGHDT, YYEEEE. V trimming: 3 bases; J trimming: 10 bases; junction bases outside the gene matches: 1. The CDR3: CASSSGLAGEQFF. CDR3 DNA: TGTGCCAGCAGCTCGGGACTAGCGGGGGAGCAGTTCTTC.

The V gene is TRBV20-1, the J gene TRBJ1-1; D gene uncertain. Germline lookup yields CDR1 DFQATT and CDR2 SNEGSKA (reference sequence). This CDR3 is 11 amino acids long. V gave up 4 bases and J gave up 3 bases, with 6 bases separating them. In DNA form, the CDR3 reads TGCAGTGCTACGGGAGACACTGAAGCTTTCTTT. Its protein product is CSATGDTEAFF.

This chain links TRBV5-4 with TRBJ1-1; D is unclear. CDR1 is SGHNT and CDR2 is YYREEE in the germline V gene (reference sequence). V dropped 1 base and J dropped 1 base, with 8 bases sitting between them. The CDR3 has 14 residues. CDR3 sequence: CASSLTRANTEAFF. The CDR3 DNA sequence: TGTGCCAGCAGCTTGACGAGGGCGAACACTGAAGCTTTCTTT.

The chain combines TRBV27 with TRBJ1-2, with no clear D. Looked up from germline, CDR1 is MNHEY and CDR2 is SMNVEV (reference sequence). Trimming left V 3 bases short and J 2 bases short, with 13 bases between. The CDR3 length is 15 residues. Here the CDR3 reads CASSFTMSANYGYTF. CDR3 DNA sequence: TGTGCCAGCAGTTTTACAATGTCTGCGAACTATGGCTACACCTTC.

V is TRBV9 and J is TRBJ2-2; D may be TRBD1 or TRBD2 (5 bases each). V lost 2 bases to trimming and J lost 1 base, with 9 bases between them. The CDR3 is made up of 15 amino acids. Per germline, CDR1 SGDLS and CDR2 YYNGEE. CDR3 bases: TGTGCCAGCAGCGTCGGGACGGTGAACACCGGGGAGCTGTTTTTT. Translated: CASSVGTVNTGELFF.

This clone was found once. The chain is built from TRBV2 and TRBJ1-5, with 9 bases aligning to TRBD1. CDR1 SNHLY and CDR2 FYNNEI come from the germline V gene. This CDR3 is 14 amino acids long. With 6 bases clipped from V and 3 bases from J, the junction kept 3 bases outside the gene matches. The DNA for the CDR3 is TGTGCCAGCAGGACAGGGGGTTCCAATCAGCCCCAGCATTTT. Translated: CASRTGGSNQPQHF. The variable domain in full, completed from reference TRBV2 and TRBJ1-5, reads EPEVTQTPSHQVTQMGQEVILRCVPISNHLYFYWYRQILGQKVEFLVSFYNNEISEKSEIFDDQFSVERPDGSNFTLKIRSTKLEDSAMYFCASRTGGSNQPQHFGDGTRLSIL.

The chain combines TRBV7-2 with TRBJ1-4; D might be TRBD1 (6 bases). Deletions cut 5 bases from V and 6 bases from J, with 13 bases between. This CDR3 contains 14 residues. The germline CDR1 and CDR2 sequences are SGHTA and FQGNSA. The CDR3 DNA reads as TGTGCCAGCAGCACCCAGGGGTCCGATGAAAAACTGTTTTTT. It translates to CASSTQGSDEKLFF.

By share, this clone ranks as medium-sized. V is TRBV10-3 and J is TRBJ2-1; D is uncertain. Germline V gene sequence: CDR1 ENHRY, CDR2 SYGVKD. Trimming removed 3 bases from V and 5 bases from J, with 11 bases in between. This CDR3 is 14 amino acids long. The DNA for the CDR3 is TGTGCCATCAGTGATGGTACTAAAGACAATGAGCAGTTCTTC. It is translated as CAISDGTKDNEQFF.

Regarding this clone: Different DNA sequences within this sample yield the same CDR3. The V and J genes are TRBV7-9 and TRBJ2-7; D gene unclear. This CDR3 has 11 amino acids. In germline, CDR1 is SEHNR, CDR2 FQNEAQ (reference sequence). Trimming removed 5 bases from V and 4 bases from J, with 6 bases in between. As DNA, the CDR3 is TGTGCCAGCAGCGTAGGTTACGAGCAGTACTTC. This translates into CASSVGYEQYF.

The V call is TRBV21-1, the J call TRBJ1-1; the DNA was not compared with TRBD1, the D call given in the table. TRBV21-1 is flagged as a pseudogene. This CDR3 comprises 16 residues. The CDR3 here is CASSKPGTGMNTEAFF. The CDR3, as DNA: TGTGCCAGCAGCAAGCCCGGGACAGGGATGAACACTGAAGCTTTCTTT.

The chain couples TRBV6-5 to TRBJ2-2; D ambiguous. Germline V gene sequence: CDR1 MNHEY, CDR2 SVGAGI. Between the trimmed V and J ends, which lost 0 bases and 6 bases, there was a span of 5 bases. The CDR3 contains 13 residues. The CDR3 loop is CASSYSPSGELFF. The CDR3 coding sequence is TGTGCCAGCAGTTACTCTCCGTCCGGGGAGCTGTTTTTT.